The T cell receptor (beta chain) described here comes from a study of T cell repertoires in cytomegalovirus infection. For the study at large: CMV infection plus the matching HLA type was flagged by public TCR beta signatures.

Germline CDR1 is MGHRA and CDR2 is YSYEKL. The germline V and J ends were trimmed by 3 bases and 3 bases, with 21 bases remaining between them. The CDR3 is 18 amino acids. Regarding the study as a whole: Carriage of CMV together with the relevant HLA was identifiable through cumulative public TCR beta family frequency.

TCRdb analysed the reads with MiXCR anew, one entry per CDR3 protein. The table lists about 920,000 distinct CDR3 sequences, 31% of them singletons. This clonotype was detected a few times. Its target is unknown. This sequence was found in a human donor in good health (CMV status not recorded). Some clones in this sample may be carry-over from other donors' samples. The starting material was cultured CD8+ T cells from PBMCs, obtained from culture after CMV antigen stimulation. The genes are TRBV4-1 and TRBJ2-1, with D maybe TRBD1 (7 bases). CDR3 nucleotide sequence: TGCGCCAGCAGCCATGACTCTCTTCAGGGGGGTTACTACAATGAGCAGTTCTTC. Protein: CASSHDSLQGGYYNEQFF.